These T cell receptor beta chains were read from a single sample in a study of shared clonotypes between healthy human individuals. TCRdb's copy holds only in-frame clones and misses some; the assay was immunoSEQ multiplex PCR. Here the sample spans around 2.5 million clones, approximately 93% being singletons. Sequencing was done on a sample of naive CD4+ T cells from PBMCs. The receptors derive from a man between 18 and 29 years old in good health. Some clones in this sample may be carry-over from other donors' samples. CDR3s include the opening cysteine and the closing phenylalanine or tryptophan. The D gene is left open where the match is weak. Size tells how often a clone was seen (once, few, many) or the class of an expanded clone, and some rows leave it out.

-	TRBV6-5	TRBJ2-1	-	CASSYSFSYNEQFF	TGTGCCAGCAGTTACTCGTTCAGTTACAATGAGCAGTTCTTC
-	TRBV4-1	TRBJ2-7	TRBD2	CASSQDTGSGNRREQYF	TGCGCCAGCAGCCAAGACACGGGGAGCGGGAATCGTCGCGAGCAGTACTTC
-	TRBV19	TRBJ1-1	-	CASSTRRAEAFF	TGTGCCAGTAGTACCCGTCGGGCTGAAGCTTTCTTT
-	TRBV9	TRBJ1-1	-	CASRPTLLMNTEAFF	TGTGCCAGCAGACCCACCTTACTCATGAACACTGAAGCTTTCTTT
few	TRBV9	TRBJ2-3	-	CASSVVTDTQYF	TGTGCCAGCAGCGTAGTCACAGATACGCAGTATTTT
-	TRBV29-1	TRBJ2-1	-	CSVRAVLWYYNEQFF	TGCAGCGTCAGGGCAGTACTTTGGTACTACAATGAGCAGTTCTTC
-	TRBV28	TRBJ1-2	TRBD1	CASSFGGTGVVGYGYTF	TGTGCCAGCAGTTTTGGCGGGACAGGGGTCGTCGGCTATGGCTACACCTTC
-	TRBV29-1	TRBJ1-2	TRBD1	CSVAQDRLNYTF	TGCAGCGTGGCCCAGGACAGGCTAAACTACACCTTC
-	TRBV6-6	TRBJ2-2	-	CASGKADPANTGELFF	TGTGCCAGCGGGAAAGCGGATCCGGCGAACACCGGGGAGCTGTTTTTT
-	TRBV6-6	TRBJ2-1	-	CASRPPGEDYNEQFF	TGTGCCAGCAGACCTCCGGGGGAGGACTACAATGAGCAGTTCTTC
once	TRBV9	TRBJ2-7	TRBD2	CASSPLREGPLDYEQYF	TGTGCCAGCAGCCCCTTGCGGGAGGGACCCCTGGACTACGAGCAGTACTTC
-	TRBV7-9	TRBJ2-7	-	CASSSPGSSSYEQYF	TGTGCCAGCAGCTCCCCGGGGAGTAGCTCCTACGAGCAGTACTTC
-	TRBV11-2	TRBJ1-1	-	CASSLGVRRVQDTEAFF	TGTGCCAGCAGCTTAGGAGTTAGGAGGGTCCAGGACACTGAAGCTTTCTTT
few	TRBV30	TRBJ1-1	TRBD1	CAWAGQGLEAFF	TGTGCCTGGGCGGGACAGGGCCTTGAAGCTTTCTTT
-	TRBV10-2	TRBJ2-1	-	CASSGLATAYNEQFF	TGCGCCAGCAGTGGTCTAGCGACCGCCTACAATGAGCAGTTCTTC
-	TRBV5-1	TRBJ2-7	-	CASSLRQGYEQYF	TGCGCCAGCAGCTTACGTCAGGGCTACGAGCAGTACTTC
-	TRBV7-8	TRBJ2-3	TRBD2	CASSFLAGGVDTQYF	TGTGCCAGCAGCTTTCTAGCGGGAGGAGTGGATACGCAGTATTTT
-	TRBV11-1	TRBJ2-5	-	CASSLANQETQYF	TGTGCCAGCAGCTTAGCGAACCAAGAGACCCAGTACTTC
-	TRBV7-3	TRBJ2-7	TRBD1	CASSAGQGSVHEQYF	TGTGCCAGCAGCGCTGGACAGGGTTCGGTCCACGAGCAGTACTTC
-	TRBV4-1	TRBJ1-2	TRBD1	CASSQSDRGGYTF	TGCGCCAGCAGCCAATCCGACAGGGGCGGCTACACCTTC
-	TRBV7-2	TRBJ1-5	-	CASSLHRKDQPQHF	TGTGCCAGCAGCCTGCACAGGAAGGATCAGCCCCAGCATTTT
-	TRBV7-8	TRBJ2-1	TRBD2	CASSLGGLAPQFF	TGTGCCAGCAGCTTAGGGGGACTAGCCCCCCAGTTCTTC
-	TRBV18	TRBJ2-5	TRBD2	CASSPRLARGQETQYF	TGTGCCAGCTCACCACGACTAGCGCGTGGGCAAGAGACCCAGTACTTC
-	TRBV28	TRBJ2-6	TRBD1	CASSLQGAGANVLTF	TGTGCCAGCTCCCTCCAGGGGGCTGGGGCCAACGTCCTGACTTTC
-	TRBV7-2	TRBJ2-1	TRBD1	CASSLGGQGYNEQFF	TGTGCCAGCAGCTTAGGAGGACAGGGGTACAATGAGCAGTTCTTC
-	TRBV7-2	TRBJ2-1	TRBD2	CASSLFTSGNYNEQFF	TGTGCCAGCAGCTTATTTACTAGCGGGAACTACAATGAGCAGTTCTTC
few	TRBV27	TRBJ2-3	-	CASSLADTQYF	TGTGCCAGCAGTTTGGCAGATACGCAGTATTTT
once	TRBV5-4	TRBJ2-3	-	CASSSFMDTQYF	TGTGCCAGCAGCTCATTCATGGATACGCAGTATTTT
-	TRBV6-5	TRBJ1-2	-	CASAKGQGYGYTF	TGTGCCAGCGCGAAGGGCCAGGGTTATGGCTACACCTTC
-	TRBV18	TRBJ1-1	-	CASSHGLEAFF	TGTGCCAGCTCACACGGACTTGAAGCTTTCTTT
-	TRBV14	TRBJ2-7	-	CASSQVPVEQYF	TGTGCCAGCAGCCAAGTTCCCGTCGAGCAGTACTTC
-	TRBV7-2	TRBJ2-2	-	CASSLGLLPRGTGELFF	TGTGCCAGCAGCTTAGGACTACTACCCCGAGGCACCGGGGAGCTGTTTTTT
-	TRBV5-1	TRBJ1-2	-	CASSLYGANYGYTF	TGCGCCAGCAGCTTGTATGGAGCTAACTATGGCTACACCTTC
once	TRBV5-6	TRBJ1-1	-	CASSVTGRDPEAFF	TGTGCCAGCAGCGTGACAGGTAGGGACCCTGAAGCTTTCTTT
-	TRBV5-5	TRBJ1-2	TRBD1	CASSGGQGANYGYTF	TGTGCCAGCAGCGGGGGACAGGGAGCTAACTATGGCTACACCTTC
-	TRBV6-5	TRBJ1-6	TRBD1	CASSYSIGQGNSPLHF	TGTGCCAGCAGTTACTCGATAGGACAGGGGAATTCACCCCTCCACTTT
-	TRBV18	TRBJ1-5	TRBD1	CASSPGTDQPQHF	TGTGCCAGCTCACCCGGGACAGATCAGCCCCAGCATTTT
-	TRBV6-5	TRBJ2-3	TRBD2	CASSYSRREADTQYF	TGTGCCAGCAGTTACTCTCGGCGGGAGGCAGATACGCAGTATTTT
few	TRBV30	TRBJ1-1	-	CAWSVQGVNTEAFF	TGTGCCTGGAGTGTACAAGGGGTGAACACTGAAGCTTTCTTT
-	TRBV15	TRBJ2-4	-	CATSSGAGAKNIQYF	TGTGCCACCAGCAGTGGGGCCGGAGCCAAAAACATTCAGTACTTC
-	TRBV7-9	TRBJ2-7	TRBD2	CASRLQKSGLGYEQYF	TGTGCCAGCAGGTTGCAGAAATCGGGACTAGGCTACGAGCAGTACTTC
once	TRBV30	TRBJ1-2	-	CTWRGPGNYGYTF	TGTACCTGGCGCGGACCGGGTAACTATGGCTACACCTTC
-	TRBV2	TRBJ1-1	TRBD1	CASTGQGAYPEAFF	TGTGCCAGCACGGGACAGGGGGCTTATCCTGAAGCTTTCTTT
-	TRBV10-3	TRBJ2-1	-	CAITSEVAAFYNEQFF	TGTGCCATCACCTCTGAGGTAGCGGCATTTTACAATGAGCAGTTCTTC
-	TRBV19	TRBJ1-5	TRBD1	CASRTGTGQYSNQPQHF	TGTGCCAGTAGGACCGGGACAGGCCAATATAGCAATCAGCCCCAGCATTTT
-	TRBV11-3	TRBJ2-7	TRBD1	CASSPRQGGFSYEQYF	TGTGCCAGCAGCCCTCGACAGGGGGGCTTTTCCTACGAGCAGTACTTC
-	TRBV7-3	TRBJ2-1	TRBD2	CASSLMASGTKGNEQFF	TGTGCCAGCAGCTTAATGGCTAGCGGGACCAAGGGAAATGAGCAGTTCTTC
-	TRBV28	TRBJ1-4	-	CASSTPIGIEKLFF	TGTGCCAGCAGCACCCCTATCGGGATTGAAAAACTGTTTTTT
-	TRBV4-1	TRBJ1-6	-	CASSPGPGSPASPLHF	TGCGCCAGCAGCCCGGGGCCGGGTTCGCCTGCTTCACCCCTCCACTTT
-	TRBV11-1	TRBJ2-3	TRBD2	CASSSFASGRSPQYF	TGTGCCAGCAGCTCCTTCGCCAGCGGGAGATCTCCGCAGTATTTT
-	TRBV5-1	TRBJ2-6	-	CASSLRAASGANVLTF	TGCGCCAGCAGCTTGAGGGCGGCCTCTGGGGCCAACGTCCTGACTTTC
-	TRBV19	TRBJ2-7	TRBD2	CASSIASGSAYEQYF	TGTGCCAGTAGTATTGCTAGCGGGAGCGCCTACGAGCAGTACTTC
-	TRBV6-1	TRBJ1-5	-	CATQLVIGQPQHF	TGTGCCACCCAATTGGTGATAGGTCAGCCCCAGCATTTT
-	TRBV7-2	TRBJ2-7	-	CASSYSSGYEQYF	TGTGCCAGCAGCTACTCTTCGGGCTACGAGCAGTACTTC
-	TRBV28	TRBJ2-5	TRBD2	CASSVLSGRRYAIPDF	TGTGCCAGCAGTGTGCTTAGCGGGAGGAGGTACGCTATCCCTGACTTC
-	TRBV20-1	TRBJ2-5	-	CSARAETQYF	TGCAGTGCTAGAGCGGAGACCCAGTACTTC
-	TRBV5-4	TRBJ2-3	-	CASSSWAGGTDTQYF	TGTGCCAGCAGCTCCTGGGCAGGAGGCACAGATACGCAGTATTTT